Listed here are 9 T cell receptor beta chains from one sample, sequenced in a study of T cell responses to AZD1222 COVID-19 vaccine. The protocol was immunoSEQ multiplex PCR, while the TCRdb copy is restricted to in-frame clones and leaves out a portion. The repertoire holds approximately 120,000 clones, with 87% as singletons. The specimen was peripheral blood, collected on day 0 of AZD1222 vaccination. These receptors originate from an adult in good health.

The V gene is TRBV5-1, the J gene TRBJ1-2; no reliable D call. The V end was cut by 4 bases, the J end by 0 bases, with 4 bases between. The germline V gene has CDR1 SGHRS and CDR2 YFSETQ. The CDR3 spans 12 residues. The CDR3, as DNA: TGCGCCAGCAGCCCCTCTAACTATGGCTACACCTTC. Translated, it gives CASSPSNYGYTF.

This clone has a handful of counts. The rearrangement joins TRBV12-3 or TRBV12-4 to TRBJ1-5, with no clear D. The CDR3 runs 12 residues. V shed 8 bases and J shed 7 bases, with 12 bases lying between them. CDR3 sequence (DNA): TGTGCCAGCCGGAAAGGGCCCCAGCCCCAGCATTTT. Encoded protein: CASRKGPQPQHF.

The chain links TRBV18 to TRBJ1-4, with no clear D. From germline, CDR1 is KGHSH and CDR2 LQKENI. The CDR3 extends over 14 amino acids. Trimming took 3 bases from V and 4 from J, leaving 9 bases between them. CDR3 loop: CASSPLLDNEKLFF. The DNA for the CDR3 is TGTGCCAGCTCACCCCTATTGGATAATGAAAAACTGTTTTTT.

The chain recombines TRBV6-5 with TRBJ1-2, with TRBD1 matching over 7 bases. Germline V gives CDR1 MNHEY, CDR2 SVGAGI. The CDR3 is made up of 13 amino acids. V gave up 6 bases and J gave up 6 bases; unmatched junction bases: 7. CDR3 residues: CASRHSGGNGYTF. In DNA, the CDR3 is TGTGCCAGCAGACACTCAGGGGGTAATGGCTACACCTTC.

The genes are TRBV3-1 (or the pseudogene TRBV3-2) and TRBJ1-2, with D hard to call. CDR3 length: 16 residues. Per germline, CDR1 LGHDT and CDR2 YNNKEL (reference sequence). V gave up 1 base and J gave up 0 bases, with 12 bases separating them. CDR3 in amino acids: CASSQVTPRANYGYTF. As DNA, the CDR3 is TGTGCCAGCAGCCAAGTGACCCCTCGAGCTAACTATGGCTACACCTTC.

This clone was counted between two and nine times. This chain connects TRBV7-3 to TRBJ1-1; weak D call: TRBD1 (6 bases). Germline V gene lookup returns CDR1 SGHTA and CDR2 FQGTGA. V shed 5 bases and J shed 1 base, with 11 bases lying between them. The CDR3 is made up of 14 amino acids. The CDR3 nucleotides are TGTGCCAGCAGCCCAGAGGGGGGGAACACTGAAGCTTTCTTT. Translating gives CASSPEGGNTEAFF. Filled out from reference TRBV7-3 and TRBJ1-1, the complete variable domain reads GAGVSQTPSNKVTEKGKYVELRCDPISGHTALYWYRQSLGQGPEFLIYFQGTGAADDSGLPNDRFFAVRPEGSVSTLKIQRTERGDSAVYLCASSPEGGNTEAFFGQGTRLTVV.

In nucleotides, the CDR3 is TGTGCCAGCAGCATATCCGGGGGGCAGGGGGCATCAATTCAGCCCCAGCATTTT. It codes for CASSISGGQGASIQPQHF. The chain has TRBV7-2 and TRBJ1-5, with 8 positions matching TRBD1. Germline V lookup: CDR1 SGHTA, CDR2 FQGNSA. CDR3 length: 18 residues. V lost 5 bases, J lost 6 bases, and 18 bases stayed unmatched.

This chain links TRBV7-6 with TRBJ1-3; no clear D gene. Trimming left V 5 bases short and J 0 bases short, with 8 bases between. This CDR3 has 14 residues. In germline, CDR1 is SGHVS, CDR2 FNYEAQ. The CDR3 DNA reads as TGTGCCAGCAGCATTGCCCCCTCTGGAAACACCATATATTTT. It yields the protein CASSIAPSGNTIYF.

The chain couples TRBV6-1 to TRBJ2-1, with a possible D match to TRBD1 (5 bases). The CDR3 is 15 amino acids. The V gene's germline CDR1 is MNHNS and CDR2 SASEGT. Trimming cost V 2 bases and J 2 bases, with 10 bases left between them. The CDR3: CASSETQGTYNEQFF. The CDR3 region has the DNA TGTGCCAGCAGTGAAACCCAGGGAACCTACAATGAGCAGTTCTTC.